This T cell receptor beta chain was captured in a study of blood T cell repertoires in COVID-19. Study-level background: Donors in the United States, Italy and Spain gave samples during acute or convalescent COVID-19. T cells, B-cell-depleted T cells, or PBMCs supplied cDNA or gDNA.

Per the original methods: Amplification of reference gene primers was used by the study to estimate nucleated cell counts. The repertoire was sequenced with immunoSEQ multiplex PCR; TCRdb's copy has only in-frame clones and lacks some. Clonal size and the V and J genes are those of that table, whereas D and trimming came from the DNA. Of roughly 160,000 clones detected, roughly 90% appear once; the ten largest clones hold nearly 0.55%. Per the germline V gene, CDR1 is LNHNV and CDR2 is YYDKDF (reference sequence). Trimming removed 0 bases at V and 9 bases at J, with 9 bases between. The CDR3 has 14 residues.

Sequencing was done on a sample of peripheral blood. This clonotype originated in a man aged 50-59 years with acute or convalescent COVID-19. The V gene is TRBV15, the J gene TRBJ1-6; D is ambiguous. The CDR3, as DNA: TGTGCCACCAGCAGAGATCTAGAGGGTTCACCCCTCCACTTT. Protein: CATSRDLEGSPLHF.